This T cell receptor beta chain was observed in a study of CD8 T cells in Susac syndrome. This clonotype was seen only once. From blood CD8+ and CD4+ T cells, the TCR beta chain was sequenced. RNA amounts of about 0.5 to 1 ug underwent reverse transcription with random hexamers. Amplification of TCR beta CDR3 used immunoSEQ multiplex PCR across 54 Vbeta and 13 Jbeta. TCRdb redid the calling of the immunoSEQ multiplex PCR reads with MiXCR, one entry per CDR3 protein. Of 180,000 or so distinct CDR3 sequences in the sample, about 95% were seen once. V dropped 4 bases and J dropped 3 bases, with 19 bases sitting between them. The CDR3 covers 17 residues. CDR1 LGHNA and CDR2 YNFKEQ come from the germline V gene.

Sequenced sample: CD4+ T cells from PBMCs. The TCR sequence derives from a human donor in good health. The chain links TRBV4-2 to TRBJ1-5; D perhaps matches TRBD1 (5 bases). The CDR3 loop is CASSPSRGQGANQPQHF. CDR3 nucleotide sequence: TGTGCCAGCAGCCCCTCTAGAGGCCAGGGAGCCAATCAGCCCCAGCATTTT.